The rows below give T cell receptor beta chains drawn from one sample of a study of shared clonotypes between healthy human individuals. The method was immunoSEQ multiplex PCR; TCRdb's version includes in-frame clones alone and lacks a portion of them. The table shows around 1.9 million clones, with 90% to 95% occurring only once. Sequencing was carried out using naive CD8+ T cells from PBMCs. The receptors stem from a man younger than 35 in good health. Some clones in this sample may be carry-over from other donors' samples. The conserved cysteine and the conserved F or W are not part of the CDR3 here. Each record gives: J gene, V gene, CDR3 protein.

J gene: TRBJ2-2
V gene: TRBV28
CDR3 protein: ASRGAGAWTGELF

J gene: TRBJ1-2
V gene: TRBV29-1
CDR3 protein: SVEGAGGYGYT

J gene: TRBJ1-1
V gene: TRBV27
CDR3 protein: ASSLSRARALNTEAF

J gene: TRBJ2-1
V gene: TRBV5-8
CDR3 protein: ASSWDPRGAYNEQF

J gene: TRBJ2-1
V gene: TRBV13
CDR3 protein: ASSPPGSGSYNEQF

J gene: TRBJ2-7
V gene: TRBV9
CDR3 protein: ASSVAGLAEQY

J gene: TRBJ2-1
V gene: TRBV9
CDR3 protein: ASSVLAGASYEQF

J gene: TRBJ1-2
V gene: TRBV2
CDR3 protein: ASSGTGGGDGYT

J gene: TRBJ2-4
V gene: TRBV5-1
CDR3 protein: ASSFSSKNIQY

J gene: TRBJ1-2
V gene: TRBV7-9
CDR3 protein: ASSPTGNYGYT